These 4 T cell receptor beta chains were all obtained from the same sample, sequenced in a study of T cell repertoires in cytomegalovirus infection. Their target antigens are unknown. In TCRdb, the reads were re-called with MiXCR into one record per CDR3 protein. The repertoire holds around 900,000 distinct CDR3 sequences, with about a third as singletons. Sequencing used cultured CD8+ T cells from PBMCs, obtained from culture after CMV antigen stimulation. The receptors derive from a human donor in good health (CMV status not recorded). Some clones in this sample may be carry-over from other donors' samples.

This clonotype was detected a few times. The V and J genes are TRBV6-1 and TRBJ2-3; D gene unclear. The germline CDR1 and CDR2 sequences are MNHNS and SASEGT. Trimming took off 5 bases at V and 2 bases at J, with 23 bases between the two ends. The CDR3 is 18 amino acids. CDR3 protein: CASSSLQGDWKNTDTQYF. The CDR3 coding sequence is TGTGCCAGCAGTTCCCTCCAAGGAGACTGGAAAAACACAGATACGCAGTATTTT.

The sample holds a few counts of this clonotype. The V and J genes are TRBV2 and TRBJ1-5; no clear D gene. The ends were cut back, 2 bases at V and 1 base at J, with 12 bases in the middle. The CDR3 is made up of 16 amino acids. Looked up from germline, CDR1 is SNHLY and CDR2 is FYNNEI. The CDR3 sequence: CASSEHSQASNQPQHF. CDR3 bases: TGTGCCAGCAGTGAACACTCCCAGGCGAGCAATCAGCCCCAGCATTTT.

The chain combines TRBV27 with TRBJ1-6; D gene ambiguous. CDR1 and CDR2 from the germline V gene are MNHEY and SMNVEV (reference sequence). The V end lost 5 bases, the J end lost 10 bases, and 21 bases lay between the germline ends. The CDR3 extends over 16 amino acids. CDR3 DNA sequence: TGTGCCAGCAGTACCATCCCGGAGGGCCTAGGATCACCCCTCCACTTT. Its translation is CASSTIPEGLGSPLHF.

This sequence joins TRBV7-3 and TRBJ2-3; possible D gene TRBD1, 5 bases. The V gene lost 5 bases and the J gene lost 6 bases, with 24 bases spanning the gap. The germline CDR1 and CDR2 sequences are SGHTA and FQGTGA. CDR3 size: 17 residues. The DNA of the CDR3 is TGTGCCAGCAGCCGCGACGCGTACGTGGGGCTTGGGGATACGCAGTATTTT. Its protein product is CASSRDAYVGLGDTQYF.